The T cell receptor beta chain under discussion was sequenced for a study of sequential checkpoint blockade in melanoma. The sample's treatment: randomized to nivolumab then ipilimumab (arm A) or the reverse (arm B). Live CD3+CD8+ CD19− CD56− cells were sorted from PBMCs. Profiling relied on immunoSEQ multiplex PCR, and the TCRdb table lists in-frame clones only, not all of them. The data show more than 9,500 clones, with roughly 76% seen just once and 10% held by the top ten. Germline CDR1 reads SGHDT; CDR2 reads YYEEEE. Trimming shortened V by 4 bases and J by 4 bases, and 14 bases separated the two germline ends. There are 14 residues in the CDR3.

The sequence was obtained from a human donor with melanoma. The chain employs TRBV5-6 and TRBJ1-2; D may be TRBD1 (6 bases). Sequencing used CD8+ T cells sorted from blood (inferred from file names), obtained from a patient given nivolumab and ipilimumab in sequence. As DNA, the CDR3 is TGTGCCAGCAGCCTGCCGACAGGCTCCTATGGCTACACCTTC. Translating it yields CASSLPTGSYGYTF.